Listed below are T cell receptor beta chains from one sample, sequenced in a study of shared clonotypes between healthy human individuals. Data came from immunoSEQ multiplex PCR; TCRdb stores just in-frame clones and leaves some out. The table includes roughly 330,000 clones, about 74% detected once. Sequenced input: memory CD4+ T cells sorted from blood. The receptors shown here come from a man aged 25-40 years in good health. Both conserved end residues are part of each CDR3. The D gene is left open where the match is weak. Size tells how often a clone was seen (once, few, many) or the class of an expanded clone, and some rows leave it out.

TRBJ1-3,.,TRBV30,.,CAWRGDIDSGNTIYF,TGTGCCTGGAGGGGGGACATTGACTCTGGAAACACCATATATTTT
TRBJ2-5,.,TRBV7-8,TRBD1,CASSSAQQGNGGLYPMKTQYF,TGTGCCAGCAGCTCAGCCCAACAGGGGAATGGTGGATTGTACCCCATGAAGACCCAGTACTTC
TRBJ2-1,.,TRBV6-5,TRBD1,CASSRDRGFSNEQFF,TGTGCCAGCAGTCGGGACAGGGGTTTTTCCAATGAGCAGTTCTTC
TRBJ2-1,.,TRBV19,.,CASSIGGPKDYNEQFF,TGTGCCAGTAGTATCGGAGGTCCCAAGGACTACAATGAGCAGTTCTTC
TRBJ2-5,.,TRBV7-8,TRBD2,CASSLELAGGMETQYF,TGTGCCAGCAGCTTAGAATTGGCGGGAGGGATGGAGACCCAGTACTTC
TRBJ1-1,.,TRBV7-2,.,CASSSVGPPAGTEAFF,TGTGCCAGCAGCTCAGTGGGGCCACCGGCAGGCACTGAAGCTTTCTTT
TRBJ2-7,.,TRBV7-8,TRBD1,CASSLSRGRYEQYF,TGTGCCAGCAGCTTGTCCAGGGGGCGGTACGAGCAGTATTTC
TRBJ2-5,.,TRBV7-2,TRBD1,CASSNRQGRETQYF,TGTGCCAGCAGCAACCGACAGGGTAGGGAGACCCAGTACTTC
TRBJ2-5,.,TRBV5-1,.,CASRQPSETQYF,TGCGCCAGCAGGCAACCCTCAGAGACCCAGTACTTC
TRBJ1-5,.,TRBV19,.,CASSPQASGGKPQHF,TGTGCCAGTAGCCCCCAGGCTTCGGGGGGGAAGCCCCAGCATTTT
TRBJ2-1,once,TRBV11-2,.,CASRHTSNEQFF,TGTGCCAGCAGACACACTAGCAATGAGCAGTTCTTC
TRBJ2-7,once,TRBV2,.,CASREETYEQYF,TGTGCCAGCAGGGAGGAAACCTACGAGCAGTACTTC
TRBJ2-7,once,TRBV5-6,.,CASSRGRSSYEQYF,TGTGCCAGCAGCCGCGGTAGGAGCTCCTACGAGCAGTACTTC
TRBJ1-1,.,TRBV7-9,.,CASSPGRSMHTEAFF,TGTGCCAGCAGCCCCGGGCGAAGTATGCACACTGAAGCTTTCTTT
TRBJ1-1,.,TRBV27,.,CASSSWALGVNTEAFF,TGTGCCAGCAGTTCCTGGGCCTTGGGGGTGAACACTGAAGCTTTCTTT
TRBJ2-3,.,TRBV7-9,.,CASSLARERSTDTQYF,TGTGCCAGCAGCTTGGCCCGGGAGAGAAGCACAGATACGCAGTATTTT
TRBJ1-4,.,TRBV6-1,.,CASAGGAPLEKLFF,TGTGCCAGTGCCGGAGGGGCCCCGTTGGAAAAACTGTTTTTT
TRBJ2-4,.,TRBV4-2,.,CASSQDLGGDGIQYF,TGTGCCAGCAGCCAAGATCTAGGGGGAGATGGCATTCAGTACTTC
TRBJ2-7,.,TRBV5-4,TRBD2,CASSLEREGYEQYF,TGTGCCAGCAGCCTCGAGCGGGAGGGGTACGAGCAGTACTTC
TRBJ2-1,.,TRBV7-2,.,CASRLVSGEQFF,TGTGCCAGCAGACTAGTATCCGGTGAGCAGTTCTTC
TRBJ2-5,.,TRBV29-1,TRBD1,CSVEPRGTQETQYF,TGCAGCGTTGAACCCAGGGGGACGCAAGAGACCCAGTACTTC
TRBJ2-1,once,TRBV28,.,CASIKGRGWEQFF,TGTGCCAGCATCAAGGGCAGGGGCTGGGAGCAGTTCTTC
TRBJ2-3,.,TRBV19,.,CASRGWAVGDTQYF,TGTGCCAGTAGAGGTTGGGCAGTGGGGGATACGCAGTATTTT
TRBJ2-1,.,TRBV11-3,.,CASSFRQTRSYNEQFF,TGTGCCAGCAGCTTTCGGCAGACTCGCTCCTACAATGAGCAGTTCTTC
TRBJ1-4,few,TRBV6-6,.,CASSRAGTTNEKLFF,TGTGCCAGCAGCCGCGCAGGGACAACTAATGAAAAACTGTTTTTT
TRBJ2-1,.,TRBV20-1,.,CSARGHNEQFF,TGCAGTGCTAGAGGCCACAATGAGCAGTTCTTC